These T cell receptor beta chains were read from a single sample in a study of T cell repertoires in ileal Crohn's disease. The assay was immunoSEQ multiplex PCR, and TCRdb's table has in-frame clones only and misses some. The sample has approximately 7,900 clones, around 81% seen once; the top ten hold around 5%. Source material: ileal tissue. The receptors derive from an adult with Crohn's disease. The CDR3 runs from the conserved cysteine through the conserved F or W. A D gene is named only where the DNA matches it firmly. Size tells how often a clone was seen (once, few, many) or the class of an expanded clone, and some rows leave it out.

>TRBV29-1|NA|TRBJ2-3|TRBD2
CSVTSLAVTDTQYF
TGCAGCGTCACCTCTCTAGCGGTCACAGATACGCAGTATTTT
>TRBV11-3|NA|TRBJ2-7|NA
CASSLGLYEQYF
TGTGCCAGCAGCTTAGGGCTTTACGAGCAGTACTTC
>TRBV19|NA|TRBJ2-1|NA
CASSIGWTEYNEQFF
TGTGCCAGTAGTATAGGTTGGACTGAATACAATGAGCAGTTCTTC
>TRBV2|NA|TRBJ1-4|NA
CASCPFDSAGEKLFF
TGTGCCAGCTGCCCCTTTGACAGCGCCGGGGAAAAACTGTTTTTT
>TRBV15|NA|TRBJ1-6|NA
CATSRDLTGNSPLHF
TGTGCCACCAGCAGAGACCTCACGGGTAATTCACCCCTCCACTTT
>TRBV10-2|NA|TRBJ1-5|TRBD1
CASSEGGSYQPQHF
TGCGCCAGCAGTGAAGGGGGCTCTTATCAGCCCCAGCATTTT
>TRBV7-2|NA|TRBJ1-2|NA
CASSVISGVPNYGYTF
TGTGCCAGCAGCGTCATTTCCGGGGTTCCTAACTATGGCTACACCTTC
>TRBV19|few|TRBJ2-7|TRBD2
CASSALGGTGSYEQYF
TGTGCCAGTAGTGCCTTGGGGGGGACCGGTTCCTACGAGCAGTACTTC
>TRBV5-6|NA|TRBJ1-2|TRBD1
CASIGSQGQGAYTF
TGTGCCAGCATAGGATCACAGGGACAGGGAGCCTACACCTTC
>TRBV29-1|NA|TRBJ2-4|TRBD2
CSVEGGGGRAKNIQYF
TGCAGCGTTGAAGGGGGGGGAGGAAGGGCCAAAAACATTCAGTACTTC
>TRBV4-2|NA|TRBJ2-3|NA
CASSQGVGEADTQYF
TGTGCCAGCAGCCAAGGGGTCGGGGAGGCAGATACGCAGTATTTT
>TRBV7-9|NA|TRBJ1-4|NA
CASSQQTGTLGNEKLFF
TGTGCCAGCAGCCAACAGACAGGAACGCTTGGTAATGAAAAACTGTTTTTT
>TRBV6-1|NA|TRBJ1-4|NA
CATHNSRNEKLFF
TGTGCCACTCACAACAGTAGAAATGAAAAACTGTTTTTT
>TRBV7-6|NA|TRBJ1-4|NA
CASSSSGATNEKLFF
TGTGCCAGCAGCTCTAGCGGGGCGACTAATGAAAAACTGTTTTTT
>TRBV21-1|NA|TRBJ2-1|NA
CASREAGEGHNEQFF
TGTGCCAGCAGGGAGGCGGGAGAGGGTCACAATGAGCAGTTCTTC
>TRBV6-1|NA|TRBJ1-5|NA
CASSEARGARPQHF
TGTGCCAGCAGTGAAGCGCGGGGGGCCCGGCCCCAGCATTTT
>TRBV4-1|NA|TRBJ2-4|TRBD2
CASSQETSGILAKNIQYF
TGCGCCAGCAGCCAAGAAACGAGCGGGATATTAGCCAAAAACATTCAGTACTTC
>TRBV6-4|NA|TRBJ2-3|NA
CASSPLAGQGGDTQYF
TGTGCCAGCAGCCCCCTAGCGGGCCAGGGGGGAGATACGCAGTATTTT
>TRBV14|NA|TRBJ2-3|TRBD2
CASSPPGLAGSTDTQYF
TGTGCCAGCAGCCCACCTGGGCTAGCGGGATCCACAGATACGCAGTATTTT
>TRBV19|NA|TRBJ2-2|NA
CASSRTGLVGELFF
TGTGCCAGTAGTAGAACAGGTTTGGTCGGGGAGCTGTTTTTT
>TRBV27|NA|TRBJ1-5|TRBD1
CASSRVVTGGHNQPQHF
TGTGCCAGCAGTCGCGTGGTCACAGGGGGACACAATCAGCCCCAGCATTTT
>TRBV4-1|NA|TRBJ1-2|TRBD1
CASSRDGTGGGYTF
TGCGCCAGCAGCCGGGACGGGACAGGAGGTGGCTACACCTTC
>TRBV5-1|NA|TRBJ1-2|NA
CASSFGGPQGYTF
TGCGCCAGCAGCTTTGGAGGCCCTCAAGGCTACACCTTC
>TRBV6-6|NA|TRBJ2-1|NA
CASRTLEEQFF
TGTGCCAGCAGGACTCTAGAGGAGCAGTTCTTC
>TRBV11-3|NA|TRBJ2-7|NA
CASSLEPTPTYEQYF
TGTGCCAGCAGCTTGGAGCCCACGCCGACCTACGAGCAGTACTTC
>TRBV4-1|NA|TRBJ2-1|TRBD1
CASSQTGTGNFFEQFF
TGCGCCAGCAGCCAAACCGGGACAGGGAATTTCTTTGAGCAGTTCTTC
>TRBV4-2|NA|TRBJ2-1|NA
CASSQEITSPSYNEQFF
TGTGCCAGCAGCCAGGAAATAACTAGCCCTTCTTACAATGAGCAGTTCTTC
>TRBV7-6|once|TRBJ2-2|TRBD1
CASSPGQGGTGELFF
TGTGCCAGCAGCCCGGGACAGGGTGGCACCGGGGAGCTGTTTTTT
>TRBV6-1|NA|TRBJ2-1|NA
CASLPTIGSYNEQFF
TGTGCCAGCTTACCAACAATTGGCTCCTACAATGAGCAGTTCTTC
>TRBV5-6|NA|TRBJ1-3|NA
CASSLWQGRNTIYF
TGTGCCAGCAGCCTCTGGCAGGGGCGGAACACCATATATTTT
>TRBV7-6|NA|TRBJ2-3|NA
CASSPDTSDTQYF
TGTGCCAGCAGCCCGGACACTTCAGATACGCAGTATTTT
>TRBV5-1|NA|TRBJ2-5|TRBD1
CASRGQGETQYF
TGCGCCAGCAGGGGACAGGGGGAGACCCAGTACTTC
>TRBV28|NA|TRBJ2-1|TRBD2
CASRRTSGVNNEQFF
TGTGCCAGCAGACGGACTAGCGGGGTGAACAATGAGCAGTTCTTC
>TRBV9|NA|TRBJ2-1|TRBD2
CASSDGTSGRSNEQFF
TGTGCCAGCAGCGACGGGACTAGCGGGAGAAGCAATGAGCAGTTCTTC
>TRBV2|once|TRBJ2-5|NA
CASSGAAEQETQYF
TGTGCCAGCAGTGGGGCAGCGGAGCAAGAGACCCAGTACTTC
>TRBV18|NA|TRBJ1-4|NA
CASSPPAGANEKLFF
TGTGCCAGCTCACCACCGGCGGGAGCTAATGAAAAACTGTTTTTT
>TRBV5-4|once|TRBJ2-7|NA
CASSPDGTRGIYEQYF
TGTGCCAGCAGCCCGGACGGGACCCGGGGGATTTACGAGCAGTACTTC
>TRBV6-1|NA|TRBJ2-6|NA
CASHRRNEGANVLTF
TGTGCTTCACACCGCAGGAATGAAGGGGCCAACGTCCTGACTTTC